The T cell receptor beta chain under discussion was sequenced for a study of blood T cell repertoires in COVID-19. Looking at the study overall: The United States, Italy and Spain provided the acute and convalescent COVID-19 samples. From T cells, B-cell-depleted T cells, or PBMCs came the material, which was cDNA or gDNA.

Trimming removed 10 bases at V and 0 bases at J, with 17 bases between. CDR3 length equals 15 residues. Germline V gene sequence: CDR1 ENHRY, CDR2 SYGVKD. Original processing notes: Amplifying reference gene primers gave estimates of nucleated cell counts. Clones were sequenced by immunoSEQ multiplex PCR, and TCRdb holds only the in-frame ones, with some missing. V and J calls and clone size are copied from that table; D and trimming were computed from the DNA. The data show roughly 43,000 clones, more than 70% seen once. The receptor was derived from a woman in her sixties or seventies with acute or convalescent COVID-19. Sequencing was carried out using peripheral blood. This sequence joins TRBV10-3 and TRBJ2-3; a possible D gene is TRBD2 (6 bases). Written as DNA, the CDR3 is TGTGCCACCTCAGCCGGGACTCCGAGCACAGATACGCAGTATTTT. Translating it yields CATSAGTPSTDTQYF.